Listed below are T cell receptor beta chains from one sample, sequenced in a study of control samples from healthy donors and cancer patients. TCRdb's table, derived via immunoSEQ multiplex PCR, lists solely in-frame clones and lacks some. The table has about 160,000 clones, under 96% seen once. Sequencing was performed on blood. Every receptor here comes from a woman in her 30s in good health. Each CDR3 is given with its conserved first and last residue. D genes are given only for firm matches. Clone size is shown for a subset of rows, as once, few, many or a class of expanded clone.

j_gene | d_gene | abundance | len | v_gene | CDR3nt | CDR3aa
TRBJ2-3 | TRBD2 | . | 17 | TRBV29-1 | TGCAGCGTAGGACTAGCGGGAGCCGTCGTTAGCACAGATACGCAGTATTTT | CSVGLAGAVVSTDTQYF
TRBJ2-5 | . | once | 15 | TRBV6-1 | TGTGCCAGCAGTGAAAATAGGGCGGAACAAGAGACCCAGTACTTC | CASSENRAEQETQYF
TRBJ1-1 | . | . | 17 | TRBV30 | TGTGCTCTCCGGAGGGGCTCGACAGGAACTGGGGCCACTGAAGCTTTCTTT | CALRRGSTGTGATEAFF
TRBJ1-4 | . | . | 15 | TRBV28 | TGTGCCAGCAATTCTTTCGGACAATACAATGAAAAACTGTTTTTT | CASNSFGQYNEKLFF
TRBJ2-7 | . | . | 13 | TRBV5-5 | TGTGCCAGCAGCCGCGTAGGCGGATCCGAGCAGTACTTC | CASSRVGGSEQYF
TRBJ1-1 | . | . | 11 | TRBV20-1 | TGCAGTGCTAGATGGGGAACTGAAGCTTTCTTT | CSARWGTEAFF
TRBJ1-5 | . | . | 14 | TRBV7-2 | TGTGCCAGCAGCCGGGGGCAGGCTAATCAGCCCCAGCATTTT | CASSRGQANQPQHF
TRBJ1-4 | . | . | 15 | TRBV28 | TGTGCCAGCAGGGGGACGGACATGGGCGGGGAAAAACTGTTTTTT | CASRGTDMGGEKLFF
TRBJ2-4 | . | . | 15 | TRBV7-9 | TGTGCCAGCAGCCCGATGGTCGCAGCAGGGAACATTCAGTACTTC | CASSPMVAAGNIQYF
TRBJ2-3 | . | . | 12 | TRBV29-1 | TGCAGCGTTAGGCCGAACACAGATACGCAGTATTTT | CSVRPNTDTQYF
TRBJ2-1 | TRBD2 | . | 14 | TRBV11-2 | TGTGCCAGCAGCTTAGGGGGGGGGACTAGCGCCCAGTTCTTC | CASSLGGGTSAQFF
TRBJ2-1 | TRBD1 | once | 12 | TRBV29-1 | TGCAGCGTGGGACAGGGGAGGAATGAGCAGTTCTTC | CSVGQGRNEQFF
TRBJ2-7 | TRBD1 | . | 16 | TRBV7-2 | TGTGCCAGCAGCTCAAGGGCAGGGGGCTCGACCTACGAGCAGTACTTC | CASSSRAGGSTYEQYF
TRBJ1-6 | TRBD1 | once | 15 | TRBV28 | TGTGCCAGCAGCCGAGGGACAGTCAGGAATTCACCCCTCCACTTT | CASSRGTVRNSPLHF
TRBJ2-6 | . | . | 12 | TRBV3-1/TRBV3-2 | TGTGCCAGCAGCCCTGGGGCCAACGTCCTGACTTTC | CASSPGANVLTF
TRBJ2-1 | TRBD2 | . | 17 | TRBV5-8 | TGTGCCAGCAGCTTGGGCACTCTAGCGGGAGACTACAATGAGCAGTTCTTC | CASSLGTLAGDYNEQFF
TRBJ2-1 | . | . | 11 | TRBV20-1 | TGCAGTGCTAGAGATTTGGCCCAGCAGTTCTTC | CSARDLAQQFF
TRBJ1-6 | . | . | 16 | TRBV14 | TGTGCCAGCAGCCAAGGGGTCGAGGGAAGATTTTCACCCCTCCACTTT | CASSQGVEGRFSPLHF
TRBJ2-7 | TRBD1 | . | 15 | TRBV11-2 | TGTGCCAGCAGCTTAGCCACAGGGGTAACCTACGAGCAGTACTTC | CASSLATGVTYEQYF
TRBJ1-2 | TRBD1 | . | 16 | TRBV13 | TGTGCCAGCAGGACGTCGGACAGGGACCCGGACTATGGCTACACCTTC | CASRTSDRDPDYGYTF
TRBJ2-2 | TRBD2 | . | 15 | TRBV28 | TGTGCCAGCAGTTTAGCGGGGGGAACCGCCGGGGAGCTGTTTTTT | CASSLAGGTAGELFF
TRBJ1-3 | . | . | 16 | TRBV30 | TGTGCCTGGAGGGGGCTCGCGTCTTTCTCTGGAAACACCATATATTTT | CAWRGLASFSGNTIYF
TRBJ2-3 | TRBD1 | . | 16 | TRBV7-2 | TGTGCCAGCAGCCGCGTCTCCAGGGGGTCAGGGGATACGCAGTATTTT | CASSRVSRGSGDTQYF
TRBJ1-1 | . | . | 14 | TRBV3-1/TRBV3-2 | TGTGCCAGCAGCCACAACGCTCCAGGGTCTGAAGCTTTCTTT | CASSHNAPGSEAFF
TRBJ1-1 | . | few | 14 | TRBV5-4 | TGTGCCAGCAGCCCAAGGACGGACAACACTGAAGCTTTCTTT | CASSPRTDNTEAFF
TRBJ2-2 | TRBD1 | . | 18 | TRBV5-1 | TGCGCCAGCAGCATCCCCCCCGCGACAGGGATTTGGGGCGGGGAGCTGTTTTTT | CASSIPPATGIWGGELFF
TRBJ2-1 | TRBD2 | . | 15 | TRBV9 | TGTGCCAGCAGCGTAGAGCGGGGGGGCCGTAATGAGCAGTTCTTC | CASSVERGGRNEQFF
TRBJ2-7 | . | . | 14 | TRBV18 | TGTGCCAGCTCACGCGGGGCCTTAACCTACGAGCAGTACTTC | CASSRGALTYEQYF
TRBJ2-4 | . | . | 13 | TRBV27 | TGTGCCAGCAGTCCGATAGCCAAAAACATTCAGTACTTC | CASSPIAKNIQYF
TRBJ2-1 | . | . | 15 | TRBV7-8 | TGTGCCAGCAGCTTAGGTGGATCTACTTACAATGAGCAGTTCTTC | CASSLGGSTYNEQFF
TRBJ2-1 | TRBD2 | . | 15 | TRBV7-9 | TGTGCCAGCAGCGTTAGCGGGGGGCTTAACAATGAGCAGTTCTTC | CASSVSGGLNNEQFF
TRBJ1-2 | . | . | 13 | TRBV28 | TGTGCCAGCAGTTTATCCGTGTCCGGCGGCTACACCTTC | CASSLSVSGGYTF
TRBJ2-5 | TRBD2 | once | 13 | TRBV3-1/TRBV3-2 | TGTGCCAGCCGACTAGCGGGGTATGAGACCCAGTACTTC | CASRLAGYETQYF
TRBJ1-5 | . | . | 15 | TRBV7-8 | TGTGCCAGCAGCACGCAGGGGAGGTTGTATCAGCCCCAGCATTTT | CASSTQGRLYQPQHF
TRBJ1-6 | . | once | 15 | TRBV3-1/TRBV3-2 | TGTGCCAGCAGCCAGGGACCCCTGGGAAATTCACCCCTCCACTTT | CASSQGPLGNSPLHF
TRBJ1-6 | . | . | 16 | TRBV7-8 | TGTGCCAGCAGCTTAGTGGGCGGCTCCTATAATTCACCCCTCCACTTT | CASSLVGGSYNSPLHF
TRBJ1-2 | TRBD1 | . | 12 | TRBV12-3/TRBV12-4 | TGTGCCAGCAGTGCCGACAGGGTTGGCTACACCTTC | CASSADRVGYTF
TRBJ2-5 | TRBD1 | once | 13 | TRBV6-5 | TGTGCCAGCACACAGGGGTTTCAAGAGACCCAGTACTTC | CASTQGFQETQYF
TRBJ2-1 | TRBD1 | . | 16 | TRBV28 | TGTGCCAGCAAAACAGGGGGCCCCAGCTCCTACAATGAGCAGTTCTTC | CASKTGGPSSYNEQFF
TRBJ1-2 | TRBD1 | . | 14 | TRBV5-4 | TGTGCCAGCAGCTTGGGGGACAGGAACTATGGCTACACCTTC | CASSLGDRNYGYTF
TRBJ1-5 | . | . | 16 | TRBV4-1 | TGCGCCAGCAGCCAAGAATCATTCGGAGCGGGTCAGCCCCAGCATTTT | CASSQESFGAGQPQHF
TRBJ1-1 | . | . | 13 | TRBV25-1 | TGTGCCAGCGGTGGACAAACCAACACTGAAGCTTTCTTT | CASGGQTNTEAFF
TRBJ1-2 | . | once | 16 | TRBV7-9 | TGTGCCAGCAGCTTATCGACGGCCACCGCTAACTATGGCTACACCTTC | CASSLSTATANYGYTF
TRBJ2-3 | TRBD2 | . | 14 | TRBV10-3 | TGTGCCATCTCGAGTACCGGGGGGGGAGATACGCAGTATTTT | CAISSTGGGDTQYF
TRBJ2-7 | . | . | 11 | TRBV5-1 | TGCGCCAGCAGCAATACCTACGAGCAGTACTTC | CASSNTYEQYF
TRBJ1-2 | TRBD1 | . | 15 | TRBV28 | TGTGCCAGCACCGGAAGGACAGGGGCAAACTATGGCTACACCTTC | CASTGRTGANYGYTF
TRBJ2-4 | TRBD1 | . | 16 | TRBV5-1 | TGCGCCAGCAGCACCGGGACAGCTGTAGCCAAAAACATTCAGTACTTC | CASSTGTAVAKNIQYF
TRBJ2-1 | TRBD2 | . | 16 | TRBV11-1 | TGTGCCAGCAGCTTCCGACTAGCGGGAGGTTGGAGTGAGCAGTTCTTC | CASSFRLAGGWSEQFF
TRBJ2-7 | . | . | 14 | TRBV30 | TGTGCCTGGAGTGGCAAGCGGGTCCCTTACGAGCAGTACTTC | CAWSGKRVPYEQYF
TRBJ1-1 | . | . | 15 | TRBV7-8 | TGTGCCAGCAGCTCAGACAGGCCAAAGGTGGCTGAAGCTTTCTTT | CASSSDRPKVAEAFF
TRBJ1-1 | TRBD1 | . | 15 | TRBV28 | TGTGCCAGCACTAGAGCTGGGACAGGGCGAACTGAAGCTTTCTTT | CASTRAGTGRTEAFF
TRBJ1-5 | . | . | 13 | TRBV30 | TGTGCCTGGAGTGTACGGGGGTCTCAGCCCCAGCATTTT | CAWSVRGSQPQHF
TRBJ2-1 | TRBD1 | . | 13 | TRBV19 | TGTGCCAGTAGTACCCAGGGGGCAACCTGGCAGTTCTTC | CASSTQGATWQFF
TRBJ2-2 | . | . | 16 | TRBV5-6 | TGTGCCAGCAGCTTGGACCAGGGGTTCGACACCGGGGAGCTGTTTTTT | CASSLDQGFDTGELFF
TRBJ2-3 | TRBD2 | . | 17 | TRBV6-2/TRBV6-3 | TGTGCCAGCAGCCGCCGGACTAGCGGGACAAGGTGGGATACGCAGTATTTT | CASSRRTSGTRWDTQYF
TRBJ1-1 | . | . | 13 | TRBV13 | TGTGCCAGCAGCCCCCGCCCGAACACTGAAGCTTTCTTT | CASSPRPNTEAFF